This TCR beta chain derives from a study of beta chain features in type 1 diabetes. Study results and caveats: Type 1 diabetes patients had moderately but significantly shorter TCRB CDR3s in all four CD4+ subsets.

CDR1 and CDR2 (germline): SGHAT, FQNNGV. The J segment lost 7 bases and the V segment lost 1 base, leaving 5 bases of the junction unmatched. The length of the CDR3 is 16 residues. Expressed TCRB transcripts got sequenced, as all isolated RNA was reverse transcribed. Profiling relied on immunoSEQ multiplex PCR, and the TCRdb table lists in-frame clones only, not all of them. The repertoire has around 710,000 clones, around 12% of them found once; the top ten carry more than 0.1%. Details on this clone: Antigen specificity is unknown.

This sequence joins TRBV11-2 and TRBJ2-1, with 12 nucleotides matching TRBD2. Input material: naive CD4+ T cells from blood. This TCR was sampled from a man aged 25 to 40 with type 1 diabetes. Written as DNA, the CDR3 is TGTGCCAGCAGCTTAGGACTAGCGGGGGCAAGAAATGAGCAGTTCTTC. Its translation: CASSLGLAGARNEQFF.